Reported below is one TCR beta chain. Its binding antigen is unknown. Base quality data are lacking; no much larger clone is found one base away. This record comes from a study of blood T cell repertoires in COVID-19 (dated by TCRdb to between 2020 and 2021). Background on the whole study: Collaborator samples came from the United States, Italy and Spain and covered acute and convalescent phases of COVID-19. Samples were obtained from the ongoing ImmuneRACE study (first 160 participants) and from 1,254 subjects provided by 6 global collaborators. The dataset comprised deeply sampled blood TCRbeta repertoires from subjects exposed to, actively infected with, or recovered from COVID-19. Sample metadata almost always included a de-identified subject ID, COVID-19 status, age in years and sex. Where HLA class I and class II types were available, the types were taken from metadata supplied by the sample provider, not from assay-based typing. A freely available public database, intended as a resource for researchers studying the immune response to SARS-CoV-2, is where the repertoires were released. The prospective study material was composed of cDNA or gDNA derived from T cells, B-cell-depleted T cells, or PBMCs.

The CDR3 runs 13 amino acids, cysteine and phenylalanine included. The retained sequence is limited to the CDR3, 39 bases, with the frame set at the first base. V drops 1 base and J drops 5 bases, leaving 6 bases in between. From a lookup of the germline V gene, CDR1 and CDR2 are SGHAT and FQNNGV. TCRbeta CDR3 regions were amplified from genomic DNA by means of the immunoSEQ Assay, a bias-controlled multiplex PCR. Regarding the original processing steps: Nucleated cell counts per sample were estimated from amplification of reference gene primers within the assay. To quantify the absolute abundance of each unique TCRbeta CDR3 rearrangement, sequence reads were collapsed and filtered. For each sample, productive Simpson clonality was calculated as the square root of Simpson's diversity index over productive rearrangements. TCRdb provides this immuneACCESS table in a form limited to in-frame rearrangements. Some clones are lacking; in checked studies, under half of them reflect an unresolved V gene, and why the rest are absent is not known. V and J calls and clone size are copied from that table; D and trimming were computed from the DNA. The sample table shows a few hundred thousand clones, and 75% to 90% are seen once. The top ten clones comprise less than 6% of the sample.

At one collaborating source in Seattle, patients were enrolled during active infection and were followed longitudinally through the course of disease. Whole blood was collected in K2EDTA tubes by collaborating institutions according to the institutions' own protocols. For TCRbeta analysis, collaborators shipped samples in one of three forms: frozen whole blood, isolated PBMCs, or DNA extracted from either of those sample types. The study at large found these results: How much clinical and demographic metadata was included differed by source and by participant, and the metadata was provided uncurated.

The TCR was taken from a woman in her 70s with COVID-19, enrolled during active disease. The material sequenced was peripheral blood. The chain employs TRBV11-2 and TRBJ1-5; there is no confident call for the D gene. The DNA sequence follows: TGTGCCAGCAGCTTAGGAACGGATCAGCCCCAGCATTTT. This yields the protein CASSLGTDQPQHF.